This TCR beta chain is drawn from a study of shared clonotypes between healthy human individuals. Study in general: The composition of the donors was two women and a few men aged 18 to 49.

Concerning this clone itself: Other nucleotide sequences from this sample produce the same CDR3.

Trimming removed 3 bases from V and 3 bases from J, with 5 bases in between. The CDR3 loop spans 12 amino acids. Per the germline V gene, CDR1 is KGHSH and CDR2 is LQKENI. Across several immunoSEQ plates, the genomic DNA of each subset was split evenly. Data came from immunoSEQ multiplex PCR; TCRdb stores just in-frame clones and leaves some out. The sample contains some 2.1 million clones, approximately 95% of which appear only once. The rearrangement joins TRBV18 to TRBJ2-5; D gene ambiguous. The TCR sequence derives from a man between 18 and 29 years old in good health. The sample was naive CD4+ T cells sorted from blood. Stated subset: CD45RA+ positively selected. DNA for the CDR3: TGTGCCAGCTCACCTCTAGAAGAGACCCAGTACTTC. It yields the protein CASSPLEETQYF.